This TCR beta chain was found in a study of cytomegalovirus exposure and HLA in healthy donors. The study, taken as a whole, reports: Cytomegalovirus-associated status was assigned to 150 to 200 TCR beta chains.

Donors consisted of healthy bone marrow donors. The CDR3 has 17 amino acids. The V gene's germline CDR1 is SGDLS and CDR2 YYNGEE. Unmatched junction bases numbered 9, after V lost 3 bases and J lost 5 bases. Both 60 Vbeta primers and 13 Jbeta primers went into the PCR. In the original workflow: Later, an analysis found roughly 80 million unique TCR beta chains, and approximately 10 million of these were shared. Sequenced by immunoSEQ multiplex PCR; TCRdb stores in-frame clones only, minus some. V and J calls and clone size are those listed in that table; D and trimming were worked out from the DNA. This table holds 180,000 or so clones, about 82% found once. This clone was seen a handful of times. Its matching antigen is unknown.

This sequence was found in a woman younger than 45 in good health and CMV-seronegative. The rearrangement links TRBV9 to TRBJ2-5; 14 bases agree with TRBD2. Input material: PBMCs. This CDR3 reads CASSERLAGGLEETQYF. CDR3 DNA sequence: TGTGCCAGCAGCGAAAGACTAGCGGGGGGGCTGGAGGAGACCCAGTACTTC.